This is a list of T cell receptor beta chains from one sample in a study of technical replicates of blood from several donors. The table came from immunoSEQ multiplex PCR; TCRdb's copy has only in-frame clones and leaves some out. The sample has tens of thousands of clones; 90% to 95% are singletons. Sequenced input: T cells isolated from PBMCs. These TCRs come from a human donor in good health. The CDR3 runs from the conserved cysteine through the conserved F or W. The D gene is left open where the match is weak. Expanded clones are given a class, and other clones once, few, many or no size at all.

v_gene: TRBV27; j_gene: TRBJ2-7; d_gene: TRBD1; abundance: once; CDR3nt: TGTGCCAGCCGACAGGGGGCTGGGCCCTACGAGCAGTACTTC; CDR3aa: CASRQGAGPYEQYF
v_gene: TRBV10-2; j_gene: TRBJ2-3; d_gene: NA; abundance: NA; CDR3nt: TGCGCCAGCAGCTTCGGGGGATTCGCACACACAGATACGCAGTATTTT; CDR3aa: CASSFGGFAHTDTQYF
v_gene: TRBV27; j_gene: TRBJ1-6; d_gene: NA; abundance: NA; CDR3nt: TGTGCCAGCAGTTTAAATCGGAATTCACCCCTCCACTTT; CDR3aa: CASSLNRNSPLHF
v_gene: TRBV4-1; j_gene: TRBJ2-1; d_gene: TRBD1; abundance: NA; CDR3nt: TGCGCCAGCCAGGACAGGGTATATTACAATGAGCAGTTCTTC; CDR3aa: CASQDRVYYNEQFF
v_gene: TRBV11-2; j_gene: TRBJ2-1; d_gene: NA; abundance: NA; CDR3nt: TGTGCCAGCAGCTTTCGGCAGGGGTCCTTCTTC; CDR3aa: CASSFRQGSFF
v_gene: TRBV6-5; j_gene: TRBJ1-2; d_gene: NA; abundance: NA; CDR3nt: TGTGCCAGCAGAACTCCGGGGTCCTATGGCTACACCTTC; CDR3aa: CASRTPGSYGYTF
v_gene: TRBV7-8; j_gene: TRBJ2-7; d_gene: NA; abundance: NA; CDR3nt: TGTGCCAGCTCCAAACCCCCCGCGGGGGAGCAGTACTTC; CDR3aa: CASSKPPAGEQYF
v_gene: TRBV10-2; j_gene: TRBJ1-1; d_gene: TRBD1; abundance: NA; CDR3nt: TGCGCCAGCAGGCTCCTTACAGGGGGCACTGAAGCTTTCTTT; CDR3aa: CASRLLTGGTEAFF
v_gene: TRBV6-6; j_gene: TRBJ1-4; d_gene: TRBD1; abundance: once; CDR3nt: TGTGCCAGCAGTTCGGGGACAGGGTTTGAAAAACTGTTTTTT; CDR3aa: CASSSGTGFEKLFF
v_gene: TRBV5-6; j_gene: TRBJ2-7; d_gene: NA; abundance: NA; CDR3nt: TGTGCCAGCAGCGGAATTTACGGGGCCTACGAGCAGTACTTC; CDR3aa: CASSGIYGAYEQYF
v_gene: TRBV19; j_gene: TRBJ2-3; d_gene: TRBD2; abundance: NA; CDR3nt: TGTGCCAGTAGTATGCGGCTAGCGGGGGCAGATACGCAGTATTTT; CDR3aa: CASSMRLAGADTQYF
v_gene: TRBV27; j_gene: TRBJ1-6; d_gene: NA; abundance: NA; CDR3nt: TGTGCCAGCAGTTTAGCGGCGGCCAAATATAATTCACCCCTCCACTTT; CDR3aa: CASSLAAAKYNSPLHF
v_gene: TRBV6-5; j_gene: TRBJ1-6; d_gene: NA; abundance: NA; CDR3nt: TGTGCCAGCAGGCTACAGGGTATTACGAATTCACCCCTCCACTTT; CDR3aa: CASRLQGITNSPLHF
v_gene: TRBV4-1; j_gene: TRBJ2-3; d_gene: NA; abundance: NA; CDR3nt: TGCGCCAGCAGCCTTATTCGTGATACGCAGTATTTT; CDR3aa: CASSLIRDTQYF
v_gene: TRBV11-3; j_gene: TRBJ2-1; d_gene: NA; abundance: NA; CDR3nt: TGTGCCAGCAGCATAGGGGCAACCGTGGATGAGCAGTTCTTC; CDR3aa: CASSIGATVDEQFF
v_gene: TRBV7-9; j_gene: TRBJ2-7; d_gene: NA; abundance: NA; CDR3nt: TGTGCCAGCAGCTTAGGGACCGGGCGGGATGTCTCTTGGGAGCAGTACTTC; CDR3aa: CASSLGTGRDVSWEQYF
v_gene: TRBV5-1; j_gene: TRBJ1-1; d_gene: TRBD1; abundance: NA; CDR3nt: TGCGCCAGCAGCTCCACCGGGACAGGGGTATACACTGAAGCTTTCTTT; CDR3aa: CASSSTGTGVYTEAFF
v_gene: TRBV9; j_gene: TRBJ2-7; d_gene: TRBD2; abundance: NA; CDR3nt: TGTGCCAGCAGCGTGGGACTAGCGGGCGAGCAGTACTTC; CDR3aa: CASSVGLAGEQYF
v_gene: TRBV27; j_gene: TRBJ2-7; d_gene: TRBD2; abundance: NA; CDR3nt: TGTGCCAGCAGTTTATTTAGCGGGAGCCGGAGCTCCTACGAGCAGTACTTC; CDR3aa: CASSLFSGSRSSYEQYF
v_gene: TRBV13; j_gene: TRBJ1-3; d_gene: TRBD1; abundance: NA; CDR3nt: TGTGCCAGCAGCCAAAGACAGGGGGTGAAGAGAAACACCATATATTTT; CDR3aa: CASSQRQGVKRNTIYF
v_gene: TRBV2; j_gene: TRBJ2-3; d_gene: TRBD1; abundance: NA; CDR3nt: TGTGCCAGCAGTGTTCTAGGGGGCTGGGTCACAGATACGCAGTATTTT; CDR3aa: CASSVLGGWVTDTQYF
v_gene: TRBV29-1; j_gene: TRBJ1-3; d_gene: TRBD1; abundance: NA; CDR3nt: TGCAGCGTTGAAGATGAGGGACAGGGGGTAAACACCATATATTTT; CDR3aa: CSVEDEGQGVNTIYF
v_gene: TRBV5-1; j_gene: TRBJ2-7; d_gene: TRBD1; abundance: NA; CDR3nt: TGCGCCAGCAGCCCGGGACAGGGGGTCTACGAGCAGTACTTC; CDR3aa: CASSPGQGVYEQYF
v_gene: TRBV19; j_gene: TRBJ2-7; d_gene: NA; abundance: NA; CDR3nt: TGTGCCAGTAGGACAGTCACCTACGAGCAGTACTTC; CDR3aa: CASRTVTYEQYF
v_gene: TRBV29-1; j_gene: TRBJ2-1; d_gene: TRBD2; abundance: NA; CDR3nt: TGCAGCGCCTCATCTAGCGGGGGGTCCTACAATGAGCAGTTCTTC; CDR3aa: CSASSSGGSYNEQFF
v_gene: TRBV29-1; j_gene: TRBJ1-1; d_gene: TRBD1; abundance: NA; CDR3nt: TGCAGCGTTGGGGTCGACGGGACAGGCGCACCAGAAGCTTTCTTT; CDR3aa: CSVGVDGTGAPEAFF
v_gene: TRBV4-2; j_gene: TRBJ2-7; d_gene: TRBD2; abundance: once; CDR3nt: TGTGCCAGCAGCCAAGCGGGAGGGAGCTCCTACGAGCAGTACTTC; CDR3aa: CASSQAGGSSYEQYF
v_gene: TRBV28; j_gene: TRBJ1-1; d_gene: TRBD1; abundance: NA; CDR3nt: TGTGCCAGCAGTTTTCTCCTCTCGACAGGGGGGCCTGAAGCTTTCTTT; CDR3aa: CASSFLLSTGGPEAFF